The entry below describes one T cell receptor beta chain. In the authors' methods: Reference gene primer amplification in the assay estimated nucleated cell counts. Some clones are missing from TCRdb's copy, which holds only in-frame ones; the method was immunoSEQ multiplex PCR. V and J calls and clone size come straight from that table; D and trimming were deduced from the DNA. The data show a few hundred thousand clones, with 89% seen just once and roughly 6.7% held by the top ten. The data stem from a study of blood T cell repertoires in COVID-19. Study as a whole: T cells, B-cell-depleted T cells, or PBMCs supplied cDNA or gDNA.

This clonotype was obtained from a man younger than 30 who had recovered from COVID-19. Sequencing was performed on peripheral blood.

This chain's CDR3 is CATQGNHEQYF. DNA of the CDR3: TGTGCCACGCAGGGGAATCACGAGCAGTACTTC. The rearrangement joins TRBV25-1 to TRBJ2-7; maybe TRBD1 (6 bases). CDR3 length: 11 residues. Trimming took off 10 bases at V and 5 bases at J, with 12 bases between the two ends. Germline V lookup: CDR1 MGHDK, CDR2 SYGVNS.